This T cell receptor beta chain emerged from a study of blood T cell dynamics during melanoma immunotherapy. Study as a whole: First-line therapy was either pembrolizumab or nivolumab with ipilimumab for metastatic melanoma.

As to time point: pre-treatment baseline. Prior systemic cancer therapy, immunosuppressant use and other active malignancies excluded patients. Germline assignment: CDR1 MNHEY and CDR2 SMNVEV (reference sequence). Trimming stripped 6 bases from V and 4 bases from J, with 10 bases between. This CDR3 has 12 residues. Measured with immunoSEQ multiplex PCR; TCRdb has only the in-frame clones, and not every one. The sample contains around 3,300 clones, about nine tenths of which appear only once. On this clone itself: Its antigen is not known.

Findings and caveats of the study: Whether repertoire-driving clones were melanoma-specific could not be determined. Immune-effector CD8+ cells best matched cell-free DNA CDR3 sequences and were most clonal.

Sequencing was performed on effector memory CD8+ T cells from blood, taken from a patient treated with checkpoint blockade. The rearrangement uses TRBV27 and TRBJ2-7; perhaps TRBD1 as D (6 bases). This TCR derives from a human donor with melanoma. The CDR3, as DNA: TGTGCCAGCAGAACCCAGGGGTACGAGCAGTACTTC. Its translation is CASRTQGYEQYF.